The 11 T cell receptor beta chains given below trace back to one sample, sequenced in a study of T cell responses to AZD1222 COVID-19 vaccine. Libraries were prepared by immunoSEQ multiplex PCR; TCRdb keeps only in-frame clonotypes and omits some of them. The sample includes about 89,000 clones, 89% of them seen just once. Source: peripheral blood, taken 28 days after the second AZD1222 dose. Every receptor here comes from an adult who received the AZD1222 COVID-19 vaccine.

The CDR3 spells CASRNLQGGNEKLFF. The CDR3 bases are TGTGCCAGTAGGAACCTACAGGGAGGGAATGAAAAACTGTTTTTT. The chain employs TRBV19 and TRBJ1-4; possible D gene TRBD1, 6 bases. The ends were cut back, 6 bases at V and 5 bases at J, with 16 bases in the middle. The CDR3 contains 15 residues. Germline V CDR1 and CDR2: LNHDA, SQIVND (reference sequence).

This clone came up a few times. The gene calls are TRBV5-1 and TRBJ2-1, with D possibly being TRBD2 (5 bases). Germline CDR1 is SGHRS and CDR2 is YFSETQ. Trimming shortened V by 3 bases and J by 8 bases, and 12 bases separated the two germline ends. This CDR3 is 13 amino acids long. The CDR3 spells CASSSGSGHEQFF. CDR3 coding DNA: TGCGCCAGCAGCTCGGGGTCCGGGCATGAGCAGTTCTTC.

CDR3 sequence (DNA): TGTGCCTGGAGACTGCCTCCTAACTATGGCTACACCTTC. It encodes CAWRLPPNYGYTF. The chain carries TRBV30 and TRBJ1-2; D not resolved. V was pared by 3 bases and J by 0 bases, with 8 bases between. CDR1 and CDR2 from the germline V gene are GTSNPN and SVGIG (reference sequence). The CDR3 consists of 13 residues.

The CDR3 sequence: CASSPQGGISPLHF. Here the CDR3 DNA reads TGTGCCAGCAGCCCTCAGGGCGGTATTTCACCCCTCCACTTT. The chain employs TRBV5-4 and TRBJ1-6; weak D call: TRBD1 (5 bases). V was shortened by 4 bases and J by 9 bases, with 14 bases between the two germline ends. The germline CDR1 and CDR2 sequences are SGHNT and YYREEE (reference sequence). The CDR3 has 14 amino acids. Looking up the rest from reference TRBV5-4 and TRBJ1-6 gives the full variable domain: ETGVTQSPTHLIKTRGQQVTLRCSSQSGHNTVSWYQQALGQGPQFIFQYYREEENGRGNFPPRFSGLQFPNYSSELNVNALELDDSALYLCASSPQGGISPLHFGNGTRLTVT.

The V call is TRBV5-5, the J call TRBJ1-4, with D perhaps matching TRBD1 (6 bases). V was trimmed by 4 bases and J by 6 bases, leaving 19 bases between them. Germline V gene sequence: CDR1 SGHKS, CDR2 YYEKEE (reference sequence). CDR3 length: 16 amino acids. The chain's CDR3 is CASSPDGQGQDEKLFF. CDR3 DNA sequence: TGTGCCAGCAGCCCGGACGGTCAGGGGCAAGATGAAAAACTGTTTTTT.

Here the CDR3 DNA reads TGTGCCATCAGTGAGGCGGGGAGTAACTATGGCTACACCTTC. Amino acids: CAISEAGSNYGYTF. The chain employs TRBV10-3 and TRBJ1-2, with D unclear. The V gene lost 2 bases and the J gene lost 1 base, with 8 bases spanning the gap. The CDR3 loop spans 14 amino acids. CDR1 is ENHRY, CDR2 SYGVKD, per germline.

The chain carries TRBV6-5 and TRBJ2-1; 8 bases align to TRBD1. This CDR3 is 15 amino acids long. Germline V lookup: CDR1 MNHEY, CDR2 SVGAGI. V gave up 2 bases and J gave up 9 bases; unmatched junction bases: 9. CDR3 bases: TGTGCCAGCAGTTACGGGCAGGGGGCTGGAGGTGAGCAGTTCTTC. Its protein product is CASSYGQGAGGEQFF.

CDR3 residues: CASSSRDVFGYTF. CDR3 nucleotide sequence: TGCGCCAGCAGCTCCCGAGACGTCTTTGGCTACACCTTC. The genes are TRBV4-1 and TRBJ1-2; D is unclear. Germline V CDR1 and CDR2: MGHRA, YSYEKL. The CDR3 consists of 13 residues. V was pared by 5 bases and J by 7 bases, with 14 bases between.

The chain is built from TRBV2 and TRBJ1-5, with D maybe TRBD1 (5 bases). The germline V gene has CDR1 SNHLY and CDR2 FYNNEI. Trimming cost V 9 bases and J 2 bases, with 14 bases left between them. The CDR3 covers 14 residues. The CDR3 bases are TGTGCCAGTATCAAGGGGCGGGGCAATCAGCCCCAGCATTTT. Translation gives CASIKGRGNQPQHF.

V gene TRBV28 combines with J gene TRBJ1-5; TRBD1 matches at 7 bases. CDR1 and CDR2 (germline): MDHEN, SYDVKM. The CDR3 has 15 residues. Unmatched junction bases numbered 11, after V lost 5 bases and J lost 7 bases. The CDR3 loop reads CASSTSTGNSQPQHF. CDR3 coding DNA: TGTGCCAGCAGTACCTCGACAGGGAACAGCCAGCCCCAGCATTTT.

CDR3 loop: CASSQDRLGSYSNQPQHF. In DNA, the CDR3 is TGCGCCAGCAGCCAAGATCGGCTCGGGAGCTACAGCAATCAGCCCCAGCATTTT. The chain employs TRBV4-1 and TRBJ1-5; D not certain. The CDR3 loop spans 18 amino acids. Germline loops: CDR1 MGHRA, CDR2 YSYEKL. The ends were cut back, 0 bases at V and 1 base at J, with 16 bases in the middle.